These 21 T cell receptor beta chains were all obtained from the same sample, sequenced in a study of control samples from healthy donors and cancer patients. Profiled with immunoSEQ multiplex PCR; TCRdb holds only in-frame clones, not every one. The data contain 95,000 to 150,000 clones, about 92% of them singletons. Sequencing input: PBMCs. All receptors come from a man older than 75 with head and neck cancer.

The V gene is TRBV9, the J gene TRBJ2-2; D gene ambiguous. V lost 0 bases and J 3 bases, leaving 6 bases between the germline ends. Germline CDR1 is SGDLS and CDR2 is YYNGEE. The CDR3 length is 14 residues. The CDR3 DNA reads TGTGCCAGCAGCGTAGCCAGCCACACCGGGGAGCTGTTTTTT. This sequence encodes CASSVASHTGELFF.

The rearrangement uses TRBV9 and TRBJ1-1, with D possibly being TRBD1 (6 bases). V was shortened by 7 bases and J by 1 base, with 11 bases between the two germline ends. The germline V gene encodes CDR1 SGDLS and CDR2 YYNGEE. The CDR3 runs to 13 residues. The CDR3 sequence: CASQGQPNTEAFF. CDR3 DNA: TGTGCCAGCCAAGGACAGCCGAACACTGAAGCTTTCTTT. Based on the CDR3 plus reference TRBV9 and TRBJ1-1, the full variable domain is DSGVTQTPKHLITATGQRVTLRCSPRSGDLSVYWYQQSLDQGLQFLIQYYNGEERAKGNILERFSAQQFPDLHSELNLSSLELGDSALYFCASQGQPNTEAFFGQGTRLTVV.

This clone has a handful of counts. V and J are TRBV15 and TRBJ1-5; D is undetermined. V was cut by 5 bases and J by 7 bases, with 12 bases left in between. The CDR3 runs to 13 residues. Germline CDR1 and CDR2: LNHNV and YYDKDF (reference sequence). The CDR3 here is CATSDLWIQPQHF. In DNA form, the CDR3 reads TGTGCCACCAGCGACTTGTGGATCCAGCCCCAGCATTTT.

The chain has TRBV5-4 and TRBJ1-1; maybe TRBD1 (5 bases). Trimming stripped 4 bases from V and 9 bases from J, with 25 bases between. The CDR3 totals 16 residues. Germline-derived CDR1 and CDR2 are SGHNT and YYREEE (reference sequence). The CDR3 spells CASSANPGAGSRKAFF. CDR3 DNA sequence: TGTGCCAGCAGCGCGAACCCCGGGGCAGGGAGTCGGAAAGCTTTCTTT. Full variable domain (outside the CDR3, taken from reference TRBV5-4 and TRBJ1-1): ETGVTQSPTHLIKTRGQQVTLRCSSQSGHNTVSWYQQALGQGPQFIFQYYREEENGRGNFPPRFSGLQFPNYSSELNVNALELDDSALYLCASSANPGAGSRKAFFGQGTRLTVV.

CDR3 nucleotide sequence: TGTGCCAGTAGTATACAGCCCCGAGGCAATCAGCCCCAGCATTTT. Its translation: CASSIQPRGNQPQHF. The V and J genes are TRBV19 and TRBJ1-5; no clear D. This CDR3 is 15 amino acids long. V shed 2 bases and J shed 2 bases, with 10 bases lying between them. Germline V CDR1 and CDR2: LNHDA, SQIVND (reference sequence).

The chain has TRBV5-1 and TRBJ2-2; 14 bases are a match to TRBD2. The CDR3 is 21 amino acids. Trimming took 1 base from V and 4 from J; bases not matched to a gene: 15. Germline values: CDR1 SGHRS, CDR2 YFSETQ. Here the CDR3 DNA reads TGCGCCAGCAGCTTGAGCGGGACTAGCGGGAGATGGGGGAAGAGCACCGGGGAGCTGTTTTTT. This encodes CASSLSGTSGRWGKSTGELFF.

As for this clone: Other DNA sequences from this sample encode an identical CDR3 as well. The J gene is TRBJ2-2, the V gene TRBV14; no clear D gene. Germline-derived CDR1 and CDR2 are SGHDN and FVKESK. The CDR3 runs to 16 residues. The V end lost 4 bases, the J end lost 0 bases, and 12 bases lay between the germline ends. In DNA, the CDR3 is TGTGCCAGCAGCCGAAGACCAACTTCGAACACCGGGGAGCTGTTTTTT. Translation: CASSRRPTSNTGELFF.

The rearrangement links TRBV12-3 or TRBV12-4 to TRBJ1-2; TRBD1 aligns across 8 bases. Losses at the gene ends were 6 bases for V and 3 bases for J; bases not matched to a gene: 3. The CDR3 covers 13 residues. CDR3 nucleotide sequence: TGTGCCAGCAGGGGGACAGGCTACTATGGCTACACCTTC. Translated, it gives CASRGTGYYGYTF.

DNA for the CDR3: TGTGCCAGCAGCGTAACAGGTGTCAACTATGGCTACACCTTC. The encoded protein is CASSVTGVNYGYTF. This chain connects TRBV9 to TRBJ1-2; the D gene is possibly TRBD1 (5 bases). Germline CDR1 and CDR2: SGDLS and YYNGEE. This CDR3 spans 14 amino acids. V dropped 1 base and J dropped 2 bases, with 9 bases sitting between them.

This sequence joins TRBV6-5 and TRBJ2-6, with D unclear. The CDR3 has 15 residues. V was shortened by 6 bases and J by 4 bases, with 13 bases between the two germline ends. CDR1 is MNHEY and CDR2 is SVGAGI in the germline V gene. The CDR3 coding sequence is TGTGCCAGCAGCCGAGACGGGTCCGGGGCCAACGTCCTGACTTTC. As protein: CASSRDGSGANVLTF.

The rearrangement uses TRBV25-1 and TRBJ1-2; D is possibly TRBD1 (6 bases). This CDR3 region has 13 residues. Trimming cost V 4 bases and J 4 bases, with 10 bases left between them. Germline lookup yields CDR1 MGHDK and CDR2 SYGVNS. This CDR3 is CASSGGHSYGYTF. CDR3 DNA: TGTGCCAGCAGTGGGGGGCACTCCTATGGCTACACCTTC.

The chain employs TRBV4-1 and TRBJ1-3; D not resolved. V lost 0 bases and J 2 bases, leaving 11 bases between the germline ends. In germline, CDR1 is MGHRA, CDR2 YSYEKL. This CDR3 is 16 amino acids long. CDR3 coding DNA: TGCGCCAGCAGCCAAGACGGTGGCAAGGCTGGAAACACCATATATTTT. As protein: CASSQDGGKAGNTIYF.

This chain joins TRBV30 and TRBJ2-1; 10 bases map to TRBD1. The CDR3 runs 16 residues. Germline V gene lookup returns CDR1 GTSNPN and CDR2 SVGIG (reference sequence). The V segment lost 5 bases and the J segment 3 bases; nucleotides outside the gene matches: 10. The CDR3 nucleotides read TGTGCCTGGGAGGGTGTCCGGGACAGGGGCTACAATGAGCAGTTCTTC. It is translated as CAWEGVRDRGYNEQFF.

For the CDR3, the DNA is TGTGCCAGCAGTTTCGGAGCAGGGGGCGGGTATGGCTACACCTTC. Its translation: CASSFGAGGGYGYTF. The chain uses TRBV27 and TRBJ1-2, with 8 positions matching TRBD1. CDR3 size: 15 residues. Per germline, CDR1 MNHEY and CDR2 SMNVEV (reference sequence). V shed 3 bases, J shed 5 bases, and the junction held 8 bases outside the gene matches.

This rearrangement joins TRBV3-1 (or the pseudogene TRBV3-2) to TRBJ1-1; a possible D gene is TRBD1 (5 bases). Trimming left V 4 bases short and J 6 bases short, with 18 bases between. Germline CDR1 and CDR2: LGHDT and YNNKEL (reference sequence). The CDR3 sequence is 15 residues long. CDR3 residues: CASSPHLGTGPEAFF. For the CDR3, the DNA is TGTGCCAGCAGCCCCCACCTAGGGACGGGGCCTGAAGCTTTCTTT.

The chain couples TRBV5-4 to TRBJ1-4, with D possibly being TRBD1 (6 bases). The CDR3 contains 16 residues. Between the trimmed V and J ends, which lost 2 bases and 7 bases, there was a span of 18 bases. Germline-derived CDR1 and CDR2 are SGHNT and YYREEE (reference sequence). CDR3 region: CASSLGGQMSAEKLFF. The CDR3 coding sequence is TGTGCCAGCAGCTTAGGGGGGCAGATGTCTGCTGAAAAACTGTTTTTT.

The chain joins TRBV24-1 to TRBJ1-5; D is unresolved. This CDR3 spans 14 amino acids. Looked up from germline, CDR1 is KGHDR and CDR2 is SFDVKD. The germline V and J ends were trimmed by 5 bases and 1 base, with 8 bases remaining between them. The CDR3 DNA reads TGTGCCACCAGTGCCAAGGGCAGCAATCAGCCCCAGCATTTT. Its translation is CATSAKGSNQPQHF.

V usage is TRBV6-1 and J usage is TRBJ1-2, with a weak D call TRBD1 (6 bases). The V gene lost 2 bases and the J gene lost 4 bases, with 14 bases spanning the gap. CDR3 size: 15 residues. Germline assignment: CDR1 MNHNS and CDR2 SASEGT. The CDR3 nucleotides read TGTGCCAGCAGTGAATTTTGGGGGCAGGGCTATGGCTACACCTTC. Its protein product is CASSEFWGQGYGYTF.

The chain carries TRBV29-1 and TRBJ2-6; D call uncertain. Germline values: CDR1 SQVTM, CDR2 ANQGSEA. V lost 4 bases, J lost 0 bases, and 13 bases lay in between. The CDR3 spans 16 residues. The CDR3 spells CSVAGTPGSGANVLTF. Written as DNA, the CDR3 is TGCAGCGTTGCAGGTACCCCGGGCTCTGGGGCCAACGTCCTGACTTTC.

This chain connects TRBV9 to TRBJ1-1; D is uncertain. This CDR3 is 14 amino acids long. Between the trimmed V and J ends, which lost 5 bases and 3 bases, there was a span of 14 bases. Germline CDR1 and CDR2: SGDLS and YYNGEE. CDR3 sequence (DNA): TGTGCCAGCAGTGCCCGGGGTGGGGACACTGAAGCTTTCTTT. Translation: CASSARGGDTEAFF.

This rearrangement joins TRBV6-2 or TRBV6-3 to TRBJ1-4; D gene uncertain. The CDR3 spans 14 residues. The ends were cut back, 5 bases at V and 3 bases at J, with 10 bases in the middle. CDR1 is MNHEY, CDR2 SVGEGT, per germline. CDR3 in amino acids: CASSPRVANEKLFF. As DNA, the CDR3 is TGTGCCAGCAGTCCCCGGGTCGCTAATGAAAAACTGTTTTTT.